This T cell receptor (beta chain) was identified in a study of CD8+CD57+ T cells in acquired aplastic anemia. CDR1 and CDR2 (germline): SEHNR, FQNEAQ (reference sequence). The CDR3 extends over 14 amino acids. Overall study findings and caveats: The same twenty-nine CD8+ CDR3 sequences occurred in patients and in controls.

This clonotype was counted once. Its specificity is unknown. The germline gene is not matched at one end of the junction; a read error may be the cause. Patients picked for sequencing had shown CD8+CD57+ cell expansion detected by flow cytometry. At the time of blood sampling, patients had not yet received any therapy. The use of genomic DNA as template underpinned the TCR beta VDJ and CDR3 profiling. Each CDR3 protein is one row after TCRdb ran MiXCR on the reads. The sample contains about 160,000 distinct CDR3 sequences, 60% to 80% of which appear only once. The sequence was collected from a human donor with aplastic anemia. J is TRBJ2-3 and V is TRBV7-9; no clear D gene. The source material was sorted CD4+, CD8+, or CD8+CD57+ T cells (not recorded which) from PBMCs. This CDR3 is CASSLDEGTDTQYF. The CDR3 DNA sequence: TGCGCCAGCAGCTTGGATGAGGGCACAGATACGCAGTATTTT.